A selection of T cell receptor beta chains follows, all from one sample in a study of blood T cells in healthy people across ages. From the 5' RACE reads, TCRdb called clonotypes with MiXCR, one entry per CDR3 protein. The data hold about 1.6 million distinct CDR3 sequences, with approximately 32% observed a single time. Material for sequencing was blood. The receptors originated from a woman aged 25 to 39 in good health. The CDR3 runs from the conserved cysteine through the conserved F or W. The D gene is left open where the match is weak. Where a row states a size, it is once, few, many or the class of an expanded clone; other rows omit it.

TRBV12-5,NA,TRBD2,TRBJ2-1,TGTGCTAGTGGTCCGGGACTAGCGGGGAACAATGAGCAGTTCTTC,CASGPGLAGNNEQFF
TRBV12-3/TRBV12-4,few,TRBD2,TRBJ2-2,TGTGCCAGCACCCCCGTTACCGGGACTAAGAACACCGGGGAGCTGTTTTTT,CASTPVTGTKNTGELFF
TRBV25-1,few,NA,TRBJ1-6,TGTGCCAGCGGCCGGGGGAGGTGGACACCCCTCCACTTT,CASGRGRWTPLHF
TRBV5-1,NA,TRBD1,TRBJ1-5,TGCGCCAGCAGCAATAAATCCAGGGGGGGCAATCAGCCCCAGCATTTT,CASSNKSRGGNQPQHF
TRBV11-2,NA,TRBD2,TRBJ2-7,TGTGCCAGCAGCGACGACGGGGGGACTGACTACGAGCAGTACTTC,CASSDDGGTDYEQYF
TRBV27,NA,NA,TRBJ2-7,TGTGCCAGCAGTTCCACAGGGATCCGAGCCCCTTACGAGCAGTACTTC,CASSSTGIRAPYEQYF
TRBV2,NA,NA,TRBJ1-2,TGTGCCAGCAGTGAATTTCATCGGGGCTTCTATGGCTACACCTTC,CASSEFHRGFYGYTF
TRBV7-2,few,NA,TRBJ1-2,TGTGCCAGCAGCTCCAGGGGAGGATGGAGAGGCTACACCTTC,CASSSRGGWRGYTF
TRBV20-1,NA,TRBD1,TRBJ2-7,TGCAGTGCTAGAGATGGGACAGCGCCATACGAGCAGTACTTC,CSARDGTAPYEQYF
TRBV28,few,NA,TRBJ1-5,TGTGCCAGCAGAAGCTCAATTAGGGGGGATAGCAATCAGCCCCAGCATTTT,CASRSSIRGDSNQPQHF
TRBV7-9,NA,NA,TRBJ2-7,TGTGCCAGCAGTCCGCTAAAGGGACGGGGGATAAACGAGCAGTACTTC,CASSPLKGRGINEQYF
TRBV7-3,NA,NA,TRBJ2-3,TGTGCCAGCAGCTTGTCGGGGGGCCACGGAGATACGCAGTATTTT,CASSLSGGHGDTQYF
TRBV27,NA,NA,TRBJ1-2,TGTGCCAGCAGAGCACCACCGGGACACAACTATGGCTACACCTTC,CASRAPPGHNYGYTF
TRBV9,many,NA,TRBJ1-5,TGTGCCAGCGGGGATAGCAATCAGCCCCAGCATTTT,CASGDSNQPQHF
TRBV9,few,NA,TRBJ2-5,TGTGCCAGCAGCGTTAGCGACTACCAAGAGACCCAGTACTTC,CASSVSDYQETQYF
TRBV29-1,many,NA,TRBJ2-3,TGCAGCGTTGTGGAGAGCACAGATACGCAGTATTTT,CSVVESTDTQYF
TRBV6-1,few,TRBD1,TRBJ1-2,TGTGCCAGCAGTTGGACAGGGGGCGCTAGCTATGGCTACACCTTC,CASSWTGGASYGYTF
TRBV4-1,many,NA,TRBJ2-7,TGCGCCAGCAGCCCACACAGCAGGGATTACAGCTCCTACGAGCAGTACTTC,CASSPHSRDYSSYEQYF